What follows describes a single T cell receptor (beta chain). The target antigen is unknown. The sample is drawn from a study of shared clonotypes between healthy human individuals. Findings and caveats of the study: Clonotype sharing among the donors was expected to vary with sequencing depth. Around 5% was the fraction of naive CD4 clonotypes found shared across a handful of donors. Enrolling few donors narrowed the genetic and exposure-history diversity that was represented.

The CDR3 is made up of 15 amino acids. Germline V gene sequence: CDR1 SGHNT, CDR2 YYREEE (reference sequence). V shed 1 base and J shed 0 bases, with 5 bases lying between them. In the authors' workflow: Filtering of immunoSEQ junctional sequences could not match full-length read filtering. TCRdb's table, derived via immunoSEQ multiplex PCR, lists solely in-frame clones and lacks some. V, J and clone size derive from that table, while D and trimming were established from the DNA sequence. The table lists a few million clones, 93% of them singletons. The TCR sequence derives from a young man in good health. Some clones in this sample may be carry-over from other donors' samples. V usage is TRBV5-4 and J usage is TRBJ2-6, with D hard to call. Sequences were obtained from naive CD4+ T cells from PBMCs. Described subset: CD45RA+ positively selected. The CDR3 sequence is CASSLMTSGANVLTF. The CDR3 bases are TGTGCCAGCAGCTTGATGACCTCTGGGGCCAACGTCCTGACTTTC.